The sequence of this T cell receptor (beta chain) was determined in a study of shared clonotypes between healthy human individuals. Across several immunoSEQ plates, the genomic DNA of each subset was split evenly. TCRdb's table, derived via immunoSEQ multiplex PCR, lists solely in-frame clones and lacks some. The data show about 2.3 million clones, with approximately 95% seen just once and about 0.39% held by the top ten. Trimming took 5 bases from V and 3 from J; bases not matched to a gene: 1. This CDR3 comprises 15 residues. Germline CDR1 and CDR2: LNHDA and SQIVND (reference sequence). The gene calls are TRBV19 and TRBJ2-3; the match to TRBD2 covers 14 bases. The receptor comes from a man between 18 and 35 years old in good health. Some clones in this sample may be carry-over from other donors' samples. Sequenced material: naive CD4+ T cells from PBMCs. Subset defined: CD45RA+ positively selected. The DNA for the CDR3 is TGTGCCAGTAGTGGGACTAGCGGGAGAACAGATACGCAGTATTTT. It encodes CASSGTSGRTDTQYF. The full variable domain, its missing parts supplied by reference TRBV19 and TRBJ2-3, is DGGITQSPKYLFRKEGQNVTLSCEQNLNHDAMYWYRQDPGQGLRLIYYSQIVNDFQKGDIAEGYSVSREKKESFPLTVTSAQKNPTAFYLCASSGTSGRTDTQYFGPGTRLTVL.